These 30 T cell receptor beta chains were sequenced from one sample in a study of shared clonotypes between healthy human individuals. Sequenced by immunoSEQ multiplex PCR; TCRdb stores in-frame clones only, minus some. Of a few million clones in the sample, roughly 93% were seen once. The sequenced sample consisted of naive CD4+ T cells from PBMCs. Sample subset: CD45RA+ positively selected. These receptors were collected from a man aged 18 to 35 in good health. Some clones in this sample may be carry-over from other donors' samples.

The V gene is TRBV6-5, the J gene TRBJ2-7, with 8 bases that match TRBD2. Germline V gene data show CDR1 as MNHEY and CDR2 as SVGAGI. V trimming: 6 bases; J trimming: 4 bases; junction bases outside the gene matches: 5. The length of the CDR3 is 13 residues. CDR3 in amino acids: CASRRPGGYEQYF. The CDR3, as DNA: TGTGCCAGCAGACGCCCGGGGGGGTACGAGCAGTACTTC.

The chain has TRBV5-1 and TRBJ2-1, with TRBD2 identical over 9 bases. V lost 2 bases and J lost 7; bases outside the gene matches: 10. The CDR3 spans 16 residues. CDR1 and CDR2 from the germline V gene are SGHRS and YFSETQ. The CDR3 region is CASSFGAGGPRNEQFF. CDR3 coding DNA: TGCGCCAGCAGCTTCGGGGCGGGAGGGCCTAGGAATGAGCAGTTCTTC.

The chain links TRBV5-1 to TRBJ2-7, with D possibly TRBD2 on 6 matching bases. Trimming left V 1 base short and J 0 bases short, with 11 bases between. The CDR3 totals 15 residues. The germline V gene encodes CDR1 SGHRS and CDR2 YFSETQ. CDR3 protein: CASSLWGLPSYEQYF. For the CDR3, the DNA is TGCGCCAGCAGCTTGTGGGGACTGCCCTCCTACGAGCAGTACTTC. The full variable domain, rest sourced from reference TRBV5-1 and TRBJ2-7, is KAGVTQTPRYLIKTRGQQVTLSCSPISGHRSVSWYQQTPGQGLQFLFEYFSETQRNKGNFPGRFSGRQFSNSRSEMNVSTLELGDSALYLCASSLWGLPSYEQYFGPGTRLTVT.

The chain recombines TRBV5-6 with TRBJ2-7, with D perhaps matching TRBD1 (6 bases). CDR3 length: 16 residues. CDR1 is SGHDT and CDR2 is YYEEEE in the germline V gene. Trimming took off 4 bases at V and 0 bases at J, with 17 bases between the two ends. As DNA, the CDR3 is TGTGCCAGCAGCGCAGCCGGGACATGGAGCTCCTACGAGCAGTACTTC. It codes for CASSAAGTWSSYEQYF.

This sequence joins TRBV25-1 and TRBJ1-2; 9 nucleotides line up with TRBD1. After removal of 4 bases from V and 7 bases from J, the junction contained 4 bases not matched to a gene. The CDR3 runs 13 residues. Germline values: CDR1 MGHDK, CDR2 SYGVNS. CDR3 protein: CASSGTGGRGYTF. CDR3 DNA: TGTGCCAGCAGTGGAACAGGGGGCCGTGGCTACACCTTC.

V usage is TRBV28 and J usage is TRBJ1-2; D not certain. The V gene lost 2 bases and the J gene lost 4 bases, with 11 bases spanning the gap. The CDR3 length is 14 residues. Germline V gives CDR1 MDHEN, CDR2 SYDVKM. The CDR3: CASSLSEGLYGYTF. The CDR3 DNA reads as TGTGCCAGCAGTTTAAGTGAGGGCCTCTATGGCTACACCTTC.

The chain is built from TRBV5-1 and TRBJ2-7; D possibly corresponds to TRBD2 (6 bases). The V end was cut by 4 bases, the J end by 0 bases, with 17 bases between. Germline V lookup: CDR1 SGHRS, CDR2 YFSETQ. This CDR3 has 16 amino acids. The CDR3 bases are TGCGCCAGCAGCCCACCCGGGACTGGGAGCTCCTACGAGCAGTACTTC. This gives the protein CASSPPGTGSSYEQYF.

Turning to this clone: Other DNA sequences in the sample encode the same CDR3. CDR3 nucleotides: TGTGCCAGCTCACCGGGACTAGCGGGTGGCAATGAGCAGTTCTTC. Protein sequence: CASSPGLAGGNEQFF. This chain joins TRBV18 and TRBJ2-1, with TRBD2 identical over 12 bases. The trim removed 3 bases at V and 6 bases at J, leaving 3 bases unmatched. This CDR3 region has 15 residues. From germline, CDR1 is KGHSH and CDR2 LQKENI. The full variable domain, in which reference TRBV18 and TRBJ2-1 provide the parts outside the CDR3, is NAGVMQNPRHLVRRRGQEARLRCSPMKGHSHVYWYRQLPEEGLKFMVYLQKENIIDESGMPKERFSAEFPKEGPSILRIQQVVRGDSAAYFCASSPGLAGGNEQFFGPGTRLTVL.

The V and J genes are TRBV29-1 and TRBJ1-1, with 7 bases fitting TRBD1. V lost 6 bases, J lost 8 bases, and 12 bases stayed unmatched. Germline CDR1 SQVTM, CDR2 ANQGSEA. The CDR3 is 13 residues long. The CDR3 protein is CSVELRGPEEAFF. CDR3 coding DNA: TGCAGCGTCGAGTTGAGGGGGCCAGAAGAAGCTTTCTTT. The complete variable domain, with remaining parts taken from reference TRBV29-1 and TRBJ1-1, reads SAVISQKPSRDICQRGTSLTIQCQVDSQVTMMFWYRQQPGQSLTLIATANQGSEATYESGFVIDKFPISRPNLTFSTLTVSNMSPEDSSIYLCSVELRGPEEAFFGQGTRLTVV.

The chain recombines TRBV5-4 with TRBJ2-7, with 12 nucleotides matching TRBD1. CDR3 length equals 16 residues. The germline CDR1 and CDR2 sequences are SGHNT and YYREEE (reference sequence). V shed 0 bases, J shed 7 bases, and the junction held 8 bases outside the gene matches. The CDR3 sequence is CASSLAGGQGALEQYF. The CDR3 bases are TGTGCCAGCAGCTTGGCCGGGGGACAGGGGGCGTTGGAGCAGTACTTC.

The CDR3 region is CATSRPGGPNNEQFF. CDR3 DNA: TGTGCCACCAGCAGGCCGGGAGGGCCCAACAATGAGCAGTTCTTC. This rearrangement joins TRBV15 to TRBJ2-1; 8 bases line up with TRBD2. The CDR3 totals 15 residues. Germline V CDR1 and CDR2: LNHNV, YYDKDF (reference sequence). The ends lost 3 bases at V and 5 bases at J; junction bases unmatched: 6.

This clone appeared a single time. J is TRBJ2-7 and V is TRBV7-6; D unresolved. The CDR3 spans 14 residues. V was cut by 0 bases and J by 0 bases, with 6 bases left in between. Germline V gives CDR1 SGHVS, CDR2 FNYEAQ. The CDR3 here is CASSLAASSYEQYF. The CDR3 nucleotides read TGTGCCAGCAGCTTAGCGGCGAGCTCCTACGAGCAGTACTTC. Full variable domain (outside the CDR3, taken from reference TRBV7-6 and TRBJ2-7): GAGVSQSPRYKVTKRGQDVALRCDPISGHVSLYWYRQALGQGPEFLTYFNYEAQQDKSGLPNDRFSAERPEGSISTLTIQRTEQRDSAMYRCASSLAASSYEQYFGPGTRLTVT.

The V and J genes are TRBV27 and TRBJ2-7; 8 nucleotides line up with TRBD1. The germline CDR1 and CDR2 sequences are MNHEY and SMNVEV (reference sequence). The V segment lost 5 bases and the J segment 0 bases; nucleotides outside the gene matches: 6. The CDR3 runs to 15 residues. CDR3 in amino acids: CASSTPGTGSYEQYF. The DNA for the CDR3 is TGTGCCAGCAGTACCCCCGGGACAGGCTCCTACGAGCAGTACTTC.

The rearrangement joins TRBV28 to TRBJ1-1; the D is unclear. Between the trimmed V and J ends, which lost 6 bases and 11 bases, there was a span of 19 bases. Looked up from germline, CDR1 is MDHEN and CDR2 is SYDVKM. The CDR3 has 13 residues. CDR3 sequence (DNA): TGTGCCAGCAGCTCACCCGGCACGTATCGGGCTTTCTTT. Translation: CASSSPGTYRAFF.

CDR3 DNA: TGTGCCAACCAACGTTACGCTGGGGAGAACACTGAAGCTTTCTTT. Its protein product is CANQRYAGENTEAFF. This chain links TRBV19 with TRBJ1-1; D not resolved. Germline V gene sequence: CDR1 LNHDA, CDR2 SQIVND (reference sequence). The CDR3 runs to 15 residues. V lost 10 bases to trimming and J lost 1 base, with 19 bases between them.

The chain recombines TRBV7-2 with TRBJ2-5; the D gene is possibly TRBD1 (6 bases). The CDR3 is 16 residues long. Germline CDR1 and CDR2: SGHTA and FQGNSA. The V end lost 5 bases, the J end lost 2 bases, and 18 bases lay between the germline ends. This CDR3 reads CASSPMARGRQETQYF. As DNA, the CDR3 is TGTGCCAGCAGCCCTATGGCCAGGGGTCGGCAAGAGACCCAGTACTTC. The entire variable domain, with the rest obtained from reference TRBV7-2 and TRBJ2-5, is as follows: GAGVSQSPSNKVTEKGKDVELRCDPISGHTALYWYRQSLGQGLEFLIYFQGNSAPDKSGLPSDRFSAERTGGSVSTLTIQRTQQEDSAVYLCASSPMARGRQETQYFGPGTRLLVL.

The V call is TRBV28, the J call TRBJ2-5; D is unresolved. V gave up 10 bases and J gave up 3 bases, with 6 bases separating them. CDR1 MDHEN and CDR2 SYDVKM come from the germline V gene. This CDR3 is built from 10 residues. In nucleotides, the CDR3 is TGTGCCACACTTAAAGAGACCCAGTACTTC. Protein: CATLKETQYF.

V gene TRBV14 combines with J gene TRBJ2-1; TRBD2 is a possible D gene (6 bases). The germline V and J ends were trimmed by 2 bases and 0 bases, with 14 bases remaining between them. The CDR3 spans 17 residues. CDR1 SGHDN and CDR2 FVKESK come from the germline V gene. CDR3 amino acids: CASSQSGGGSSYNEQFF. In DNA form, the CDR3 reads TGTGCCAGCAGCCAATCTGGGGGAGGTAGCTCCTACAATGAGCAGTTCTTC. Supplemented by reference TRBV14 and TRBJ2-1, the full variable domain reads EAGVTQFPSHSVIEKGQTVTLRCDPISGHDNLYWYRRVMGKEIKFLLHFVKESKQDESGMPNNRFLAERTGGTYSTLKVQPAELEDSGVYFCASSQSGGGSSYNEQFFGPGTRLTVL.

DNA for the CDR3: TGTGCCTGGAGTGTACGAGGTCAGGGGTTCAGGAATCAGCCCCAGCATTTT. Protein sequence: CAWSVRGQGFRNQPQHF. The chain combines TRBV30 with TRBJ1-5, with D possibly being TRBD1 (6 bases). The germline gives CDR1 GTSNPN, CDR2 SVGIG (reference sequence). CDR3 size: 17 residues. Deletions cut 0 bases from V and 4 bases from J, with 19 bases between.

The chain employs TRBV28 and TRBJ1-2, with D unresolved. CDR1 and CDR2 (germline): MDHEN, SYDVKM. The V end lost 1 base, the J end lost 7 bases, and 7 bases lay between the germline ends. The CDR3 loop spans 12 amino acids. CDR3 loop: CASSLSGVGYTF. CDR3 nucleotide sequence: TGTGCCAGCAGTTTATCGGGCGTTGGCTACACCTTC.

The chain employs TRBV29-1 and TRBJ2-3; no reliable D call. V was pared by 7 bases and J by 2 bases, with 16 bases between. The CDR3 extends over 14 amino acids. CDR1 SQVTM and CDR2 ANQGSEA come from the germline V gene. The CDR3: CSAPLGGTTDTQYF. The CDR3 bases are TGCAGCGCGCCCCTGGGCGGAACCACAGATACGCAGTATTTT.

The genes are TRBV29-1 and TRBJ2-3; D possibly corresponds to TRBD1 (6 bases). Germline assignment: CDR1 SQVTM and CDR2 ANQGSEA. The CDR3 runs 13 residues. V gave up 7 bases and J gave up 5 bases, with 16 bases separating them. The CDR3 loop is CSGRTVLVDTQYF. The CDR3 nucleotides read TGCAGCGGCAGGACAGTTTTGGTAGATACGCAGTATTTT.

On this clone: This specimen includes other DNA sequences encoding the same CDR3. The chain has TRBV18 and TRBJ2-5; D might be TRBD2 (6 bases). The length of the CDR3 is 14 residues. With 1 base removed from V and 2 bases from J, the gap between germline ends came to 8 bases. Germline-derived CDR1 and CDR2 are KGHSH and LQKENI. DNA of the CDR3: TGTGCCAGCTCACCACTAGCGGCTCAAGAGACCCAGTACTTC. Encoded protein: CASSPLAAQETQYF.

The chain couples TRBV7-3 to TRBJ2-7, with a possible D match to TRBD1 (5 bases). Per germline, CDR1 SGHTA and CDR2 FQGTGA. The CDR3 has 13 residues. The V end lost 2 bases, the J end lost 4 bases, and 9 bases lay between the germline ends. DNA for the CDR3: TGTGCCAGCAGCTTAGGTCCAGGGTACGAGCAGTACTTC. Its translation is CASSLGPGYEQYF.

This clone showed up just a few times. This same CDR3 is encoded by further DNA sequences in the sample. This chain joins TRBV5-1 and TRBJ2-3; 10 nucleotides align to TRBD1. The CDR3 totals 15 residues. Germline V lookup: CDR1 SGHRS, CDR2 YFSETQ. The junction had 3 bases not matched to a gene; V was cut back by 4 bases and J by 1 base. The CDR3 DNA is TGCGCCAGCAGCCCCGGGACAGGGGGCACAGATACGCAGTATTTT. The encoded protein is CASSPGTGGTDTQYF.

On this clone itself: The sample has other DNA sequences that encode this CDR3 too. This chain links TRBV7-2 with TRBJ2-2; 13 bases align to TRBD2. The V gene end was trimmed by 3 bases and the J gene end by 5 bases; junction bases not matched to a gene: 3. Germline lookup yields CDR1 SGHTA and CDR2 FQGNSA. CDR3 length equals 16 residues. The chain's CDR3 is CASSLRLAGGTGELFF. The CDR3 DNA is TGTGCCAGCAGCTTGCGACTAGCGGGAGGTACCGGGGAGCTGTTTTTT.

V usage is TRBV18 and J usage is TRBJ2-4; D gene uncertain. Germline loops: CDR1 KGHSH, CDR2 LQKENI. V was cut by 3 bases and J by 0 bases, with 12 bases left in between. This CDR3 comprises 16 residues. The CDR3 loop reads CASSPTQAVAKNIQYF. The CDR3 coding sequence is TGTGCCAGCTCACCCACGCAGGCTGTAGCCAAAAACATTCAGTACTTC. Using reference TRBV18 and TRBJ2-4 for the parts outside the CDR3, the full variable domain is NAGVMQNPRHLVRRRGQEARLRCSPMKGHSHVYWYRQLPEEGLKFMVYLQKENIIDESGMPKERFSAEFPKEGPSILRIQQVVRGDSAAYFCASSPTQAVAKNIQYFGAGTRLSVL.

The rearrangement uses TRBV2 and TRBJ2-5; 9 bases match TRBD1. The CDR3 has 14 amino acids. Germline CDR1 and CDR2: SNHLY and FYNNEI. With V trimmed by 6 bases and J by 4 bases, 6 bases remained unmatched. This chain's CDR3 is CASSGTGWAETQYF. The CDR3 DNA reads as TGTGCCAGCAGCGGGACAGGGTGGGCAGAGACCCAGTACTTC.

CDR3 nucleotides: TGCGCCAGCAGCTTGACGGGCGGGAGGAGTGAGACCCAGTACTTC. Translating gives CASSLTGGRSETQYF. The chain joins TRBV5-1 to TRBJ2-5, with 8 bases that match TRBD2. With 1 base clipped from V and 5 bases from J, the junction kept 7 bases outside the gene matches. This CDR3 has 15 amino acids. Germline CDR1 SGHRS, CDR2 YFSETQ.

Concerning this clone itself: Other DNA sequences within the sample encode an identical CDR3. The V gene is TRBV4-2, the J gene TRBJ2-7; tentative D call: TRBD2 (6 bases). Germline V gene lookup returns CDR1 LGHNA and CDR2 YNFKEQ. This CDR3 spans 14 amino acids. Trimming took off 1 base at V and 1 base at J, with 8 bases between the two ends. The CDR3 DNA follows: TGTGCCAGCAGCCAAGGGGACTCTTCCTACGAGCAGTACTTC. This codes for CASSQGDSSYEQYF.